These T cell receptor beta chains were read from a single sample in a study of blood T cell repertoires in COVID-19. Method: immunoSEQ multiplex PCR; TCRdb's copy keeps in-frame clones and lacks some. This table holds approximately 300,000 clones, roughly nine tenths found once. The specimen was peripheral blood. The receptor source for this set is a man aged 18 to 35 who had recovered from COVID-19. The CDR3 runs from the conserved cysteine through the conserved F or W. D genes are given only for firm matches. The listing skips clone size in some rows; elsewhere it reads once, few, many or a size class.

v_call	clone_size	d_call	j_call	cdr3_nt	cdr3_aa
TRBV9	-	-	TRBJ2-3	TGTGCCAGCAGCATTCTGGGGGACAACACAGATACGCAGTATTTT	CASSILGDNTDTQYF
TRBV5-1	-	-	TRBJ1-1	TGCGCCAGCAGCTTTTTTTCGACACCCCCCGGGGGAGCTTTCTTT	CASSFFSTPPGGAFF
TRBV30	once	-	TRBJ2-7	TGTGCCTGGAGGGGCGGGATATTCGCCGAGCAGTACTTC	CAWRGGIFAEQYF
TRBV6-5	-	TRBD2	TRBJ2-7	TGTGCCAGCAGTTTAGTAGCGGGGGGCCTCTACGAGCAGTACTTC	CASSLVAGGLYEQYF
TRBV7-7	once	-	TRBJ2-7	TGTGCTAGCAGCTTAAGTGTGACAGGTACCTCCTACGAGCAGTACTTC	CASSLSVTGTSYEQYF
TRBV11-2	-	TRBD2	TRBJ2-2	TGTGCCAGCAGCCCCCGGGACTATGGTATAAGGGAGCTGTTTTTT	CASSPRDYGIRELFF
TRBV28	-	TRBD1	TRBJ2-7	TGTGCCAGCAGCTCCTCGGGGGACAGGATCCACGAGCAGTACTTC	CASSSSGDRIHEQYF
TRBV7-9	-	TRBD1	TRBJ1-6	TGTGCCAGCAGTTCGGGACAGGCCCTTCCATCCTCCTATAATTCACCCCTCCACTTT	CASSSGQALPSSYNSPLHF
TRBV19	-	-	TRBJ1-2	TGTGCCAGTAGTTCCGCGGGGTATATGTACACCTTC	CASSSAGYMYTF
TRBV2	-	TRBD1	TRBJ2-5	TGTGCGACCCGCCCGAGGACAGGGGGAGAGACCCAGTACTTC	CATRPRTGGETQYF
TRBV29-1	-	TRBD2	TRBJ2-1	TGCAGCGTTGACCCCTTATCAGCGGGATACTACAATGAGCAGTTCTTC	CSVDPLSAGYYNEQFF
TRBV24-1	-	TRBD2	TRBJ2-1	TGTGCCACCAGTGACCCGGGGGGGCCGAGGAATGAGCAGTTCTTC	CATSDPGGPRNEQFF
TRBV6-5	-	-	TRBJ1-5	TGTGCCAGCACTTCAGGGGGCAATCAGCCCCAGCATTTT	CASTSGGNQPQHF
TRBV5-6	-	TRBD1	TRBJ1-5	TGTGCCAGCAGCACCGGACAGGCCGCCCAGCATTTT	CASSTGQAAQHF
TRBV5-8	few	TRBD2	TRBJ2-2	TGTGCCAGCAGCTTAAGAGCGGGGGGGACGAACACCGGGGAGCTGTTTTTT	CASSLRAGGTNTGELFF
TRBV7-2	-	TRBD1	TRBJ1-3	TGTGCCAGCAGCTTAGTAGCAGGGGGTGGAAACACCATATATTTT	CASSLVAGGGNTIYF
TRBV2	-	-	TRBJ1-4	TGTGCCAGCAGAATACAGGGCAGCGAAAAACTGTTTTTT	CASRIQGSEKLFF
TRBV18	-	-	TRBJ1-4	TGTGCCAGCTCACCATCCCAGGGGACTGAAAAACTGTTTTTT	CASSPSQGTEKLFF
TRBV6-2/TRBV6-3	-	TRBD1	TRBJ2-5	TGTGCCAGCAGTTACCCAGACAGGGAAGAGTACTTC	CASSYPDREEYF
TRBV18	-	TRBD1	TRBJ2-3	TGTGCCAGCTCACCCGGCGGGACAGGGCGGCGGAGTACGCAGTATTTT	CASSPGGTGRRSTQYF
TRBV25-1	-	TRBD1	TRBJ1-2	TGTGCCAGCAGTGAAGAACAGGGGGTTTATGGCTACACCTTC	CASSEEQGVYGYTF
TRBV5-4	-	TRBD1	TRBJ1-2	TGTGCCAGCAGCTTCCCGGGACAGGGGACCTATGGCTACATCTTC	CASSFPGQGTYGYIF
TRBV19	once	TRBD1	TRBJ1-2	TGTGCCAGTACGGAACAGGGGGCTGGCTATGGCTACACCTTC	CASTEQGAGYGYTF
TRBV5-1	-	-	TRBJ1-1	TGCGCCAGCAGCAACTCGGACAGTCGGGGGGGCACTGAAGCTTTCTTT	CASSNSDSRGGTEAFF
TRBV5-8	-	-	TRBJ1-2	TGTGCCAGCAGCTCCAGGGAGGTGAACTATGGCTACACCTTC	CASSSREVNYGYTF
TRBV6-1	-	-	TRBJ2-2	TGTGCCAGCAGTGAAAGGGGCAGATACCGGTACGCGAACACCGGGGAGCTGTTTTTT	CASSERGRYRYANTGELFF
TRBV10-3	-	TRBD1	TRBJ1-3	TGTGCCATCAGGCAGGGGGCATCGGGGGACACCATATATTTT	CAIRQGASGDTIYF
TRBV15	-	-	TRBJ2-3	TGTGCCACCAGCAGTCAGGGAAGCACAGATACGCAGTATTTT	CATSSQGSTDTQYF
TRBV10-3	-	-	TRBJ1-1	TGTGCCATCAGTGAACCACAGGGCATGAACACTGAAGCTTTCTTT	CAISEPQGMNTEAFF
TRBV5-1	-	-	TRBJ2-5	TGCGCCAGCGACCGAACAGGGAACCAAGAGACCCAGTACTTC	CASDRTGNQETQYF
TRBV6-5	-	TRBD1	TRBJ1-1	TGTGCCAGCAGTAACGGGGGACAGGGGAACACTGAAGCTTTCTTT	CASSNGGQGNTEAFF
TRBV7-9	-	-	TRBJ1-1	TGTGCCAGCAGCTCAGACACGTTTGAAGCTTTCTTT	CASSSDTFEAFF
TRBV28	-	-	TRBJ2-7	TGTGCCAGCAGTCTCAGCTCCTACGAGCAGTACTTC	CASSLSSYEQYF
TRBV27	-	-	TRBJ2-7	TGTGCCAGCAGCAAACGGGCAGGGCACGAGCAGTACTTC	CASSKRAGHEQYF
TRBV6-5	-	-	TRBJ1-5	TGTGCCAGCAGTTACTCACAGAGTCAGCCCCAGCATTTT	CASSYSQSQPQHF
TRBV10-3	-	-	TRBJ2-2	TGTGCCATCGCCCTGGACCCGGGGAGAACCGGGGAGCTGTTTTTT	CAIALDPGRTGELFF
TRBV5-1	-	TRBD1	TRBJ2-7	TGCGCCAGCAGCTTGAGACAGGGGGCGCGCGAGCAGTACTTC	CASSLRQGAREQYF
TRBV5-5	-	-	TRBJ1-1	TGTGCCAGCAGCGGCCCAGGGGTAATGGGCACTGAAGCTTTCTTT	CASSGPGVMGTEAFF
TRBV2	-	-	TRBJ1-2	TGTGCCAGCAGTCTGATGGGGGCCGATGGCTACACCTTC	CASSLMGADGYTF
TRBV4-1	-	TRBD2	TRBJ2-1	TGCGCCAGCAGCCGCCGACTAGCGGGGGACTCCTACAATGAGCAGTTCTTC	CASSRRLAGDSYNEQFF
TRBV15	-	TRBD1	TRBJ2-2	TGTGCCACCAGCAGAGATCGGACAGGGGGGACCGGGGAGCTGTTTTTT	CATSRDRTGGTGELFF
TRBV5-1	few	-	TRBJ2-1	TGCGCCAGCAGCTCAGGGGTCTCCTACAATGAGCAGTTCTTC	CASSSGVSYNEQFF
TRBV6-1	-	-	TRBJ1-2	TGTGCCAGCAGTGAAGGGGGGGAGTATGGCTACACCTTC	CASSEGGEYGYTF
TRBV12-3/TRBV12-4	-	TRBD1	TRBJ1-1	TGTGCCAGCAGTGTAACAGGGGCTTCTGAAGCTTTCTTT	CASSVTGASEAFF